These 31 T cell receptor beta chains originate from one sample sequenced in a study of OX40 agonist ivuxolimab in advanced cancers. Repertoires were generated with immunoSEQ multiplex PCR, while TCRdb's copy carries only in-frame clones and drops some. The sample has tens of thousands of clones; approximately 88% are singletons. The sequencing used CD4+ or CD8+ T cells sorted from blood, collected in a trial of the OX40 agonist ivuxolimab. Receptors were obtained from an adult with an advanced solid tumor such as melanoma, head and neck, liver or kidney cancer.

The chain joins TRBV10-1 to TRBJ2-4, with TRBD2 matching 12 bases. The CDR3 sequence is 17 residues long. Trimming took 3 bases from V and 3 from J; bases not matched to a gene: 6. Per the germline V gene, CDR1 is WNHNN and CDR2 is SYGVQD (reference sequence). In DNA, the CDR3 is TGCGCCAGCAGTGATGCTAGCGGGGGGGTCGGCAAAAACATTCAGTACTTC. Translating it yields CASSDASGGVGKNIQYF.

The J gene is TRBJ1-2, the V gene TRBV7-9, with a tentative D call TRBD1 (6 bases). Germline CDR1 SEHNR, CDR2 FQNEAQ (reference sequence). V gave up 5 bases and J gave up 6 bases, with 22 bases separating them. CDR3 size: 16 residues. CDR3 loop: CASSPGGLPGENGYTF. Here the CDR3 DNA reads TGTGCCAGCAGCCCTGGGGGGTTACCAGGGGAAAATGGCTACACCTTC.

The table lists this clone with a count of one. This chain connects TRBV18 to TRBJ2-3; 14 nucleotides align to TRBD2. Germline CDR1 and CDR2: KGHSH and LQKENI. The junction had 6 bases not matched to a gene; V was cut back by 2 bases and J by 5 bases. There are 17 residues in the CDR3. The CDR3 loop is CASSPGTSGSFLDTQYF. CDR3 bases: TGTGCCAGCTCACCAGGGACTAGCGGGAGTTTTTTAGATACGCAGTATTTT.

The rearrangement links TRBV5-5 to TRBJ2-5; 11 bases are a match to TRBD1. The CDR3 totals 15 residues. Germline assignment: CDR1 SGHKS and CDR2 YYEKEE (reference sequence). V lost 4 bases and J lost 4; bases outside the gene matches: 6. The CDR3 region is CASSGTGGIRETQYF. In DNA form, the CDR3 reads TGTGCCAGCAGCGGGACAGGGGGGATTAGAGAGACCCAGTACTTC.

The CDR3 DNA follows: TGTGCCAGCTCACCGGACGGGGTGGGAATGAACACTGAAGCTTTCTTT. The encoded protein is CASSPDGVGMNTEAFF. V is TRBV18 and J is TRBJ1-1; D unclear. Trimming removed 3 bases from V and 0 bases from J, with 14 bases in between. The CDR3 covers 16 residues. The germline V gene has CDR1 KGHSH and CDR2 LQKENI.

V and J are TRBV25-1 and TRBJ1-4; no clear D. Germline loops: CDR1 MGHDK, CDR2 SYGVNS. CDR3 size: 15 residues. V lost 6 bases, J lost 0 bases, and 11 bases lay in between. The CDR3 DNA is TGTGCCAGCAGGGGGTCAACACCAACTAATGAAAAACTGTTTTTT. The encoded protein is CASRGSTPTNEKLFF. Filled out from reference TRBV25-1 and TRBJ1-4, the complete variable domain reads EADIYQTPRYLVIGTGKKITLECSQTMGHDKMYWYQQDPGMELHLIHYSYGVNSTEKGDLSSESTVSRIRTEHFPLTLESARPSHTSQYLCASRGSTPTNEKLFFGSGTQLSVL.

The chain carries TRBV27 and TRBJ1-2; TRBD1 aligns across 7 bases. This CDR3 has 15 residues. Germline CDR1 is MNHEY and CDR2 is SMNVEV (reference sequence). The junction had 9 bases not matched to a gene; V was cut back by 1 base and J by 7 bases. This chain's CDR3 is CASSLYWTGSTGYTF. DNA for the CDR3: TGTGCCAGCAGTTTATACTGGACAGGTTCAACTGGCTACACCTTC.

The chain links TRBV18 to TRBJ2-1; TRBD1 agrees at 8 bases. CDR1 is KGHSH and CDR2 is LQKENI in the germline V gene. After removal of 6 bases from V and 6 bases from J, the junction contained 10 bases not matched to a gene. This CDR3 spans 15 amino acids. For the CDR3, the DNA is TGTGCCAGCTCCCAGGGACAGGAGAGGGCCAATGAGCAGTTCTTC. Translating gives CASSQGQERANEQFF.

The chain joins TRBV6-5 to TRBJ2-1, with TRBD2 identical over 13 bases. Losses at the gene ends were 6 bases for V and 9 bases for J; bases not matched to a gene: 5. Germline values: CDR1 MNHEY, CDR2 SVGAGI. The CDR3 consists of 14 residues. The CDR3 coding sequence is TGTGCCAGCAGGGCTGGACTAGCGGGAGCTGAGCAGTTCTTC. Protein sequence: CASRAGLAGAEQFF.

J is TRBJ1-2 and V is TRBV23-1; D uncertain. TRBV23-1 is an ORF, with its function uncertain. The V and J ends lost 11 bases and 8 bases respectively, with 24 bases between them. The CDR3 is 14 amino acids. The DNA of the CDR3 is TGCGCCCCCACCCGCACGGAGCCCCTTTCCGGCTACACCTTC. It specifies CAPTRTEPLSGYTF.

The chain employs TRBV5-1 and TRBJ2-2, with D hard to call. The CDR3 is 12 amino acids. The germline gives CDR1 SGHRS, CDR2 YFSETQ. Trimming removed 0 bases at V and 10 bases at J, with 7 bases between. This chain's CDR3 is CASSLGMMELFF. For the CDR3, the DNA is TGCGCCAGCAGCTTGGGGATGATGGAGCTGTTTTTT.

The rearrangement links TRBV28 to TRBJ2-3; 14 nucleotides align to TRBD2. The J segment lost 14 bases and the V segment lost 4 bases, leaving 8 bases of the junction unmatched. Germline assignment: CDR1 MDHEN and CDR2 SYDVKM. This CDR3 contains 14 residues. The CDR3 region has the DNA TGTGCCAGCAGTTCAACCGGGACTAGCGGGAGCTTGTATTTT. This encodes CASSSTGTSGSLYF.

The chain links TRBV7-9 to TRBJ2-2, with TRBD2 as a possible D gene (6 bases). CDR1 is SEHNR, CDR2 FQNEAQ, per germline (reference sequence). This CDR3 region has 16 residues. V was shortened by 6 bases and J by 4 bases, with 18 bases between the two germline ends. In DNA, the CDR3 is TGTGCCAGCAGTTCAGGCCCGACTAGTTCCACCGGGGAGCTGTTTTTT. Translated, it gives CASSSGPTSSTGELFF.

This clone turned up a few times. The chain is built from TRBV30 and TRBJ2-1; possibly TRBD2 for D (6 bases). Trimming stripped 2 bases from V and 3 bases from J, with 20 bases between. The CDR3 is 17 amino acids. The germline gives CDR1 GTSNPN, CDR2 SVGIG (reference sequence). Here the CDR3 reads CAWSPRLGREIYNEQFF. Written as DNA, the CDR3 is TGTGCCTGGAGTCCCCGGCTTGGCCGGGAGATCTACAATGAGCAGTTCTTC.

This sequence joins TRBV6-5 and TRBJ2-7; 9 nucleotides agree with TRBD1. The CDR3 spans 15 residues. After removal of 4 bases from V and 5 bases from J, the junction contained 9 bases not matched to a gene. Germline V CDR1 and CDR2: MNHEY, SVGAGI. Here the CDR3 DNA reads TGTGCCAGCAGTTTCTACAGGGGGCGATCCGACGAGCAGTACTTC. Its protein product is CASSFYRGRSDEQYF.

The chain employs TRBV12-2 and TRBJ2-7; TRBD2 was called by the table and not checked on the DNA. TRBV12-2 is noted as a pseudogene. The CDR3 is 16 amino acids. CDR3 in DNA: TGTGCAAGTCGCTCCCCCCCCCGACTAGCGCGATACGAGCAGTACTTC. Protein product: CASRSPPRLARYEQYF.

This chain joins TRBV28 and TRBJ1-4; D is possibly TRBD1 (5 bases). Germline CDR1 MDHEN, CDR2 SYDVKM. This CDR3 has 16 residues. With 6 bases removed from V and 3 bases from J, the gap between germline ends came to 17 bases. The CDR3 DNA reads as TGTGCCAGCAGCCCCTTGGGGGGAGGGGCTAATGAAAAACTGTTTTTT. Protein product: CASSPLGGGANEKLFF.

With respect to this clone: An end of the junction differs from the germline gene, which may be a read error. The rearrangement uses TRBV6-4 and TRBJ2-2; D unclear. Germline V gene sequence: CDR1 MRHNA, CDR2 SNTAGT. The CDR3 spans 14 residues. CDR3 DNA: TGTGCCAGCAGTGACTCAGGGAACCCCGGGGAGCTGTTTTTT. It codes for CASSDSGNPGELFF.

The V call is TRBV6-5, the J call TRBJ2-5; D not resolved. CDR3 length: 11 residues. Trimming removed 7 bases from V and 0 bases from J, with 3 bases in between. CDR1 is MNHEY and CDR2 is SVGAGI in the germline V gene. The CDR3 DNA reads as TGTGCCAGCACTGACCAAGAGACCCAGTACTTC. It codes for CASTDQETQYF.

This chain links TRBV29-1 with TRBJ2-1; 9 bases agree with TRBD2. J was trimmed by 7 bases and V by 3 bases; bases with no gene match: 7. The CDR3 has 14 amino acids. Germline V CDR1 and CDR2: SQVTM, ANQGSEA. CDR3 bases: TGCAGCGTTGACGCTAGCGGGGTGAGGAATGAGCAGTTCTTC. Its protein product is CSVDASGVRNEQFF.

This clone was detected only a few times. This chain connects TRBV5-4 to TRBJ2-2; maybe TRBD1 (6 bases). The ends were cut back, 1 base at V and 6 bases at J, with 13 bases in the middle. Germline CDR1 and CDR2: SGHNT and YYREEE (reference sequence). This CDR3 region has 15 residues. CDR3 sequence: CASSLPGQSAGELFF. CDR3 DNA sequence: TGTGCCAGCAGCTTGCCAGGACAGTCCGCCGGGGAGCTGTTTTTT.

Here the CDR3 DNA reads TGTGCTAGTGGTTTGGTACGGGACGGGGAATATAGCAATCAGCCCCAGCATTTT. It is translated as CASGLVRDGEYSNQPQHF. The rearrangement uses TRBV12-5 and TRBJ1-5, with D perhaps matching TRBD1 (5 bases). V lost 0 bases to trimming and J lost 0 bases, with 15 bases between them. The CDR3 loop spans 18 amino acids. Germline CDR1 reads LGHNT; CDR2 reads FRNRAP.

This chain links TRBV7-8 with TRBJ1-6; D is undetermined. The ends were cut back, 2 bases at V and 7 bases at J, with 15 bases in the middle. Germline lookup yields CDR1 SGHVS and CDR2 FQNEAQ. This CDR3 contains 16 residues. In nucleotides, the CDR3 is TGTGCCAGCAGCTTAAGGGCGGACGACGTGAATTCACCCCTCCACTTT. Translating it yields CASSLRADDVNSPLHF.

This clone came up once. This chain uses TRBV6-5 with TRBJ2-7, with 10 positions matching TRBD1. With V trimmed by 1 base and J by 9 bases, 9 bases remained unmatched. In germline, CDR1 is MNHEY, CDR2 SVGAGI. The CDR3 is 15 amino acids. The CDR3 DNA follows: TGTGCCAGCAGTTACTTGGGGACAGGGGCTTGGGGGCAGTACTTC. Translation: CASSYLGTGAWGQYF.

CDR3 sequence: CASSETSVETQYF. The CDR3, as DNA: TGTGCCAGCAGCGAGACTAGCGTAGAGACCCAGTACTTC. The chain links TRBV7-2 to TRBJ2-5; 8 bases line up with TRBD2. Trimming took 5 bases from V and 4 from J; bases not matched to a gene: 3. The CDR3 length is 13 residues. Germline-derived CDR1 and CDR2 are SGHTA and FQGNSA. Full variable domain (remainder filled in from reference TRBV7-2 and TRBJ2-5): GAGVSQSPSNKVTEKGKDVELRCDPISGHTALYWYRQSLGQGLEFLIYFQGNSAPDKSGLPSDRFSAERTGGSVSTLTIQRTQQEDSAVYLCASSETSVETQYFGPGTRLLVL.

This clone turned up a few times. The CDR3 DNA reads TGTGCCAGCAGACCTACAGGGAGCGATGGCTACACCTTC. Translating it yields CASRPTGSDGYTF. The chain links TRBV28 to TRBJ1-2; D might be TRBD1 (6 bases). The V end lost 6 bases, the J end lost 6 bases, and 14 bases lay between the germline ends. The CDR3 runs to 13 residues. Germline CDR1 reads MDHEN; CDR2 reads SYDVKM.

The CDR3 protein is CASSYAGGGGIQYF. The CDR3 nucleotides read TGTGCCAGCAGTTACGCAGGCGGGGGGGGCATTCAGTACTTC. This chain links TRBV6-6 with TRBJ2-4, with 9 bases matching TRBD2. The germline CDR1 and CDR2 sequences are MNHNY and SVGAGI (reference sequence). V was clipped by 2 bases and J by 9 bases; unmatched bases: 5. CDR3 length: 14 amino acids.

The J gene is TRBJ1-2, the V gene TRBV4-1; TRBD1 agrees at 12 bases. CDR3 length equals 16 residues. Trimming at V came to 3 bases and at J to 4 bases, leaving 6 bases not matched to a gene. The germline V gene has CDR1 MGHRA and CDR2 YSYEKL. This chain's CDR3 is CASSHLGQGAIYGYTF. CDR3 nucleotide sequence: TGCGCCAGCAGCCACCTGGGACAGGGGGCTATCTATGGCTACACCTTC.

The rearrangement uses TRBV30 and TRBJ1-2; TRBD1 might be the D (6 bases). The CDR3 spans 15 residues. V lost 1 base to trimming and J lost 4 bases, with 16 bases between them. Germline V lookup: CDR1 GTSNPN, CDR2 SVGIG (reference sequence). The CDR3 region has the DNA TGTGCCTGGAGTGGAACAGGGCGGTCCCCCTATGGCTACACCTTC. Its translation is CAWSGTGRSPYGYTF.

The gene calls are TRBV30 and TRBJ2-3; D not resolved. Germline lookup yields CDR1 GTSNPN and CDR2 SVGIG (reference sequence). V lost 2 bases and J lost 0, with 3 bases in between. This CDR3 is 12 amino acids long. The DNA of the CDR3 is TGTGCCTGGAGTTCAAGCACAGATACGCAGTATTTT. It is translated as CAWSSSTDTQYF. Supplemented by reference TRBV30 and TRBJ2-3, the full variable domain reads SQTIHQWPATLVQPVGSPLSLECTVEGTSNPNLYWYRQAAGRGLQLLFYSVGIGQISSEVPQNLSASRPQDRQFILSSKKLLLSDSGFYLCAWSSSTDTQYFGPGTRLTVL.

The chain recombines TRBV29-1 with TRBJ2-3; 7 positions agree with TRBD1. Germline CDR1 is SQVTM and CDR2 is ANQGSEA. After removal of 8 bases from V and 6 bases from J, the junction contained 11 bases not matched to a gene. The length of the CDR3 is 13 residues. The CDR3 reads CSTRQGTMDTQYF. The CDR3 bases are TGCAGCACCAGACAGGGTACAATGGATACGCAGTATTTT.